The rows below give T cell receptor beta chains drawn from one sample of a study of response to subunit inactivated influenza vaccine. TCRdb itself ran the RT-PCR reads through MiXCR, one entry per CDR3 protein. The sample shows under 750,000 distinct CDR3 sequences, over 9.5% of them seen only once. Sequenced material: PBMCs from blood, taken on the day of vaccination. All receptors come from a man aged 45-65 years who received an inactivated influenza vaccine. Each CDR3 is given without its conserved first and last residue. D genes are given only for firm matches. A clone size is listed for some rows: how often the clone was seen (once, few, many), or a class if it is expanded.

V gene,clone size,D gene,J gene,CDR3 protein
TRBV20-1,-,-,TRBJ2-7,SARDPYSYEQY
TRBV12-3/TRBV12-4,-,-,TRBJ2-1,ASSTVGSNEQF
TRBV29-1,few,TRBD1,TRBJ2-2,SVGTGSWSGELF
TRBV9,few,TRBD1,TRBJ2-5,ASSVEGGTGRETQY
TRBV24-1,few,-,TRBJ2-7,ATSEKQGTKY
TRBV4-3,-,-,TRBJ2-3,ASSPLLLADTQY
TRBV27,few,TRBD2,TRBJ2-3,ASSPPSGVTDTQY
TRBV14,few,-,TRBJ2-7,ASSLQPRVGYEQY
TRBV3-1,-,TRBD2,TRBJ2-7,ASSQGVLAGVRRY
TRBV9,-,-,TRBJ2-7,ASSVAGQGGYEQY
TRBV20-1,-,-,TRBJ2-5,SAKLPVQETQY
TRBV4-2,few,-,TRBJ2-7,ASSQDWGSYYEQY
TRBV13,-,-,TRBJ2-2,ASSLGTEELF
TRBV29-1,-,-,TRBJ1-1,SVEKGTEAF
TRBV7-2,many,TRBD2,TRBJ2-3,ASSLAAGVSDTQY
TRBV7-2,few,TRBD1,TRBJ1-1,ASRLQQGAFTEAF
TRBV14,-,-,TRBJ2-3,ASSRIYDTQY
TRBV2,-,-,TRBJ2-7,ASSEGSRVQY
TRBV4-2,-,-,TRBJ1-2,ASTHNAGVFIDYGYT
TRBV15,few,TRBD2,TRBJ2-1,ATSGTSGPGREF
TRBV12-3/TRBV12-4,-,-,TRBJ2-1,ASSPRQTNEQF
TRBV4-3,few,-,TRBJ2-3,ASSQDGGRDTQY